This T cell receptor beta chain is from a study of cytomegalovirus exposure and HLA in healthy donors. After removal of 7 bases from V and 2 bases from J, the junction contained 10 bases not matched to a gene. The CDR3 runs 16 residues. Germline CDR1 is LNHNV and CDR2 is YYDKDF (reference sequence). A multiplex PCR was run with 60 Vbeta primers and 13 Jbeta primers. Using immunoSEQ multiplex PCR, the repertoire was profiled, and TCRdb retains in-frame clones only, with some absent. The sample includes under 200,000 clones, 60% to 85% seen only once; the top ten take 2.5% to 3%. This clonotype originated in a woman between 50 and 59 years old in good health and CMV-seropositive. Input material: PBMCs. V gene TRBV15 combines with J gene TRBJ2-3, with 9 bases fitting TRBD1. CDR3 loop: CATTLGGTGNTDTQYF. CDR3 DNA: TGTGCCACCACCTTAGGCGGGACAGGGAACACAGATACGCAGTATTTT.